The clone carrying this T cell receptor beta chain was counted at least ten times. What it recognizes is unknown. This sample stems from a study of T cells after yellow fever vaccination. The overall study: SMART-Seq v4 Ultra Low Input prepared the low-cell-number fractions.

In germline, CDR1 is MNHEY, CDR2 SVGAGI. The length of the CDR3 is 15 residues. V was pared by 6 bases and J by 3 bases, with 10 bases of the junction left unmatched. TCRdb re-called the 5' RACE reads with MiXCR, one entry per CDR3 protein. The repertoire holds 300,000 to 350,000 distinct CDR3 sequences, with 3% to 4.5% as singletons. Study conclusions and caveats: Reappearing after the booster were most of the clones from primary vaccination (roughly 95% CD4, 75% to 90% CD8).

The sequenced sample was PBMCs, obtained 5 days after the yellow fever booster vaccination. This TCR was recovered from a man between 18 and 29 years old who received the YFV17D yellow fever vaccine. This chain links TRBV6-5 with TRBJ2-7; TRBD1 matches at 8 bases. The CDR3 here is CASRATGTGYYEQYF. The CDR3, as DNA: TGTGCCAGCAGGGCGACCGGGACAGGCTACTACGAGCAGTACTTC.